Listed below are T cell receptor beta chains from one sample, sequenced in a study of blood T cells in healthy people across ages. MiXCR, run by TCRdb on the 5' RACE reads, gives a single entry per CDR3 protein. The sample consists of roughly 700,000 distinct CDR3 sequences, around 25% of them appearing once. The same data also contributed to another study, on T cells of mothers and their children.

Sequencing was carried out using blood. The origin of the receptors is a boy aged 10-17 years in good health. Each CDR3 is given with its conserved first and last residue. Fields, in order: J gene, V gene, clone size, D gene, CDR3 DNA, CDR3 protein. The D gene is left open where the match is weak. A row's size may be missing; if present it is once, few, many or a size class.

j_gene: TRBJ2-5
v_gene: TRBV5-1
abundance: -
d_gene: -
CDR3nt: TGCGCCAGCGCCCGTGCGGGGACTCAAGAGACCCAGTACTTC
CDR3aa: CASARAGTQETQYF

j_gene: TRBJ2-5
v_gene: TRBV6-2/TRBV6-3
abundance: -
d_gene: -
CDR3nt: TGTGCCAGCAGCACTCCGAGGACACTTTGGAAAGAGACCCAGTACTTC
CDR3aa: CASSTPRTLWKETQYF

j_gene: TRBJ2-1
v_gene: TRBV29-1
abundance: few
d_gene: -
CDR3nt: TGCAGCGTTGTCTACGGAAGCTCCTACAATGAGCAGTTCTTC
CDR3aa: CSVVYGSSYNEQFF

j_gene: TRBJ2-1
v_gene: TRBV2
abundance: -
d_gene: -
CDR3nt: TGTGCCAGCAGTGAACCGACAGGCTACAATGAGCAGTTCTTC
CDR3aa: CASSEPTGYNEQFF

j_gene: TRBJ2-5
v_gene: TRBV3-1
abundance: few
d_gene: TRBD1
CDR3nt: TGTGCCAGCAGCCAATCAGGGGGACAAGAGACCCAGTACTTC
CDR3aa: CASSQSGGQETQYF

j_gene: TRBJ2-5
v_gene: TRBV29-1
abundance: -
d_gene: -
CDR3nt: TGCAGCGTTGACGGTGATGGGGTGCAGTACTTC
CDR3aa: CSVDGDGVQYF

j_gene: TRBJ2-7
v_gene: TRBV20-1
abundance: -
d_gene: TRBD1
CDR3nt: TGCAGTGCTAGAGATGGGGACAGGGCCTCCTACGAGCAGTACTTC
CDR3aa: CSARDGDRASYEQYF

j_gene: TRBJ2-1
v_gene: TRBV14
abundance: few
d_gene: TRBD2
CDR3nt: TGTGCCAGCAGCCTAACCAGACTAGCGGGAGGCTATGAGCAGTTCTTC
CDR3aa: CASSLTRLAGGYEQFF

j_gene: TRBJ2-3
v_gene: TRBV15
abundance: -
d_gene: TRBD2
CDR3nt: TGTGCCACCAGCAGAGCCGTCGGGGAGGGGACAGATACGCAGTATTTT
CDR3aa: CATSRAVGEGTDTQYF

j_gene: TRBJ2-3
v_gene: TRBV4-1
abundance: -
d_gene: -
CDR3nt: TGCGCCAGCAGCCAACGGGGGACCACTAGCACAGATACGCAGTATTTT
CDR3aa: CASSQRGTTSTDTQYF

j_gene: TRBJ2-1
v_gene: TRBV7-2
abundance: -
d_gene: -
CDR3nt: TGTGCCAGCAGCCTTGGGGTTAGGGCCAATGAGCAGTTCTTC
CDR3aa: CASSLGVRANEQFF

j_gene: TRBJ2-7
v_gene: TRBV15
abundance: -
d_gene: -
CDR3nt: TGTGCCACCAGCAGAGGAGGGACACCCTCCTACGAGCAGTACTTC
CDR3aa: CATSRGGTPSYEQYF

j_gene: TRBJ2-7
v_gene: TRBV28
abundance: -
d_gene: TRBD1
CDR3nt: TGTGCCAGCAGTTCAGCCGCTGCAGGGGGTGTTTACGAGCAGTACTTC
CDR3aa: CASSSAAAGGVYEQYF

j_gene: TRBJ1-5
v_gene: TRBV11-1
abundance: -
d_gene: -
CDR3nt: TGTGCCAGCAGCTTTGGGACGGCGAATCAGCCCCAGCATTTT
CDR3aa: CASSFGTANQPQHF

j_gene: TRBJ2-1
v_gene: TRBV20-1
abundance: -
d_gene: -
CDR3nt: TGCAGTGCCCTACTCGACAGTTTGGGCTACAATGAGCAGTTCTTC
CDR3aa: CSALLDSLGYNEQFF

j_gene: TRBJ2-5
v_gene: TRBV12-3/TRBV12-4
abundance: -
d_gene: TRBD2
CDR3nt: TGTGCCAGCAGTTCCCCCGCATCTAGCGGGAGACAGACCCAGTACTTC
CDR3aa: CASSSPASSGRQTQYF

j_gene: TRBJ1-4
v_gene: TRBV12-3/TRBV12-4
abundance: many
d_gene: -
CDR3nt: TGTGCCAGCAGATCCTATACAACTAATGAAAAACTGTTTTTT
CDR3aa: CASRSYTTNEKLFF

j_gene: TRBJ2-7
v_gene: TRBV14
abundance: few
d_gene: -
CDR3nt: TGTGCCAGCAGCCCTGATGGGGACTACGAGCAGTACTTC
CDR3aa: CASSPDGDYEQYF

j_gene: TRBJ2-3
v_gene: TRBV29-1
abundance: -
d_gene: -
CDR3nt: TGCAGCGTTGTCCCACAGGAGGTAATAGATACGCAGTATTTT
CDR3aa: CSVVPQEVIDTQYF

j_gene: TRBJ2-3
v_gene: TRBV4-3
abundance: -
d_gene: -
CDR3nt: TGCGCCAGCAGCCAAGGGACAGAAGCCCGGAGGGATACGCAGTATTTT
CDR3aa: CASSQGTEARRDTQYF

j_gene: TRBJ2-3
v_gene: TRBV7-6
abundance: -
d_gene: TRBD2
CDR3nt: TGTGCCAGCAGACTGCTAGCGGGAGGCTTCTCCACAGATACGCAGTATTTT
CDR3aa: CASRLLAGGFSTDTQYF

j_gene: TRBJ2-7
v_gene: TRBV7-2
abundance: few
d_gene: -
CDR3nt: TGTGCCAGCAGCTTAGTGGGCCGGACAGTGTCCTACGAGCAGTACTTC
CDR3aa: CASSLVGRTVSYEQYF

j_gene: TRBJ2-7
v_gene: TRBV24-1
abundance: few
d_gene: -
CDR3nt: TGTGCCATCTCTACCGGGACGGGACACTACGAGCAGTACTTC
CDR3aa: CAISTGTGHYEQYF

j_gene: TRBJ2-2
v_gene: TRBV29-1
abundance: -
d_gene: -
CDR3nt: TGCAGCGTTGGGGGCGCTACTTCCACCGGGGAGCTGTTTTTT
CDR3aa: CSVGGATSTGELFF

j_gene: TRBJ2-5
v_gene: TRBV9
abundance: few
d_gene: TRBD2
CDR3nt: TGTGCCAGCAGCGTAGGGACTAGCGGGAGGGGCCAAGAGACCCAGTACTTC
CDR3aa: CASSVGTSGRGQETQYF

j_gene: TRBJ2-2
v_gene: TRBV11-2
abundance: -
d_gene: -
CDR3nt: TGTGCCAGCAGCTTAGATTTTTGGGGGCGAGCCGGGGAGCTGTTTTTT
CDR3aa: CASSLDFWGRAGELFF

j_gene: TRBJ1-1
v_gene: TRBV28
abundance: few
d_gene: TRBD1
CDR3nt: TGTGCCAGCGGGAACCCGAAGGGGGCGGACACTGAAGCTTTCTTT
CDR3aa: CASGNPKGADTEAFF

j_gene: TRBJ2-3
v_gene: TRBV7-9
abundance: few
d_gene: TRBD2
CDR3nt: TGTGCCAGCGGCTACCCTGAGCTAGCGGGAGGGGTTGGCACAGATACGCAGTATTTT
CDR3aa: CASGYPELAGGVGTDTQYF

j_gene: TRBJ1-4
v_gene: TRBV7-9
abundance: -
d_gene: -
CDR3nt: TGTGCCAGCAGCTTAGGAGCCACCTCAGAAATACTGTTTTTT
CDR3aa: CASSLGATSEILFF

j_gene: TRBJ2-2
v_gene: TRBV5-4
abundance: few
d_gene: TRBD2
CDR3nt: TGTGCCAGCAGCTCCGGGACTAGTACTACCGGGGAGCTGTTTTTT
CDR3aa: CASSSGTSTTGELFF

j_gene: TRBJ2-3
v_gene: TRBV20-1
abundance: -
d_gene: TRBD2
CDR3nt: TGCAGTGGGAATAGCGGGACCCTGAGTACGCAGTATTTT
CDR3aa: CSGNSGTLSTQYF

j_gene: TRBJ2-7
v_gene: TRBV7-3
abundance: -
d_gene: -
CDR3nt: TGTGCCAGCAGCTTAACCCCGAGGGGCCGGGGCGAGCAGTACTTC
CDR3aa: CASSLTPRGRGEQYF

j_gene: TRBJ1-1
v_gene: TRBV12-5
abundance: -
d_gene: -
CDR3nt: TGTGCTAGTGGCGATAAAAGCGACGGAGACGATGAAGCTTTCTTT
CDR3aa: CASGDKSDGDDEAFF

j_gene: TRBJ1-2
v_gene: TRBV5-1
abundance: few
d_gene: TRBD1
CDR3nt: TGCGCCAGCAGCCCTACAGGGGGCGGGTTTGGCTACACCTTC
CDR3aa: CASSPTGGGFGYTF

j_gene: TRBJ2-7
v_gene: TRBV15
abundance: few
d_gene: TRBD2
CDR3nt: TGTGCCACCAGCAGAGATGGGGTGACTAGCGGGATCTCCTACGAGCAGTACTTC
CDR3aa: CATSRDGVTSGISYEQYF

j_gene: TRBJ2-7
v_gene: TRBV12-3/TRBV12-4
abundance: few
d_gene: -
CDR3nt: TGTGCCAGCAGAGGGGGGACTCTGAGCTCCTACGAGCAGTACTTC
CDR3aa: CASRGGTLSSYEQYF

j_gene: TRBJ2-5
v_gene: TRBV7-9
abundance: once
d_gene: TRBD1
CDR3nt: TGTGCCAGCAGCTCCATAAGACAGGGGAGTATAGCAGAGACCCAGTACTTC
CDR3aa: CASSSIRQGSIAETQYF

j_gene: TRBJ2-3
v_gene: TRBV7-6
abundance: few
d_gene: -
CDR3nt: TGTGCCAGCAGCGAGGGTGGAGGGACGACAGATACGCAGTATTTT
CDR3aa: CASSEGGGTTDTQYF

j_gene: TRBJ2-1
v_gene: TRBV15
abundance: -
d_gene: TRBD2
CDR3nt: TGTGCCACCAACAACTCCCCCTTCGGACTAGCGGGCAATGAGCAGTTCTTC
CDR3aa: CATNNSPFGLAGNEQFF

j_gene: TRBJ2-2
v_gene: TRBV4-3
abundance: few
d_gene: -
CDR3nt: TGCGCCAGCAGCAGTACCCATGAGGGGGGAGGTCGAGGGGAGCTGTTTTTT
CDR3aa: CASSSTHEGGGRGELFF

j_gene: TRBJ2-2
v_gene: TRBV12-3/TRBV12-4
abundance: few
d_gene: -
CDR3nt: TGTGCCAGCAGTTTAGGCCTAGCGTGGACCGGGGAGCTGTTTTTT
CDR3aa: CASSLGLAWTGELFF

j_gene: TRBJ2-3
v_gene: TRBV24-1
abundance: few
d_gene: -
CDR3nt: TGTGCCACCAGTGATTCCTCTACAGATACGCAGTATTTT
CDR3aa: CATSDSSTDTQYF

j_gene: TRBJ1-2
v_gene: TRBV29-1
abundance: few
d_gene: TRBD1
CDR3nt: TGCAGCGTTGGACCCAGGACAGGGCCCCATATTCTTGGTGGCTACACCTTC
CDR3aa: CSVGPRTGPHILGGYTF

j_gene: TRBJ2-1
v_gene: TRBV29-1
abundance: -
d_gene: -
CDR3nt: TGCAGCGTGGCGGGGCTCATGTTCGATGAGCAGTTCTTC
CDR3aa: CSVAGLMFDEQFF

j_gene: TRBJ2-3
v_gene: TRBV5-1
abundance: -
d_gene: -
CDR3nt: TGCGCCAGCAGCTTGACTGAGCGTCTTATTGCAGATACGCAGTATTTT
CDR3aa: CASSLTERLIADTQYF